The 13 T cell receptor beta chains reported below all come from one sample, sequenced in a study of cytomegalovirus exposure and HLA in healthy donors (dated by TCRdb to 2016 to 2017). The library was generated by the immunoSEQ multiplex PCR assay. TCRdb limited this immuneACCESS table to in-frame rearrangements with V and J called. A share of clones is missing; checked studies link under half to unresolved V genes, and the rest is unexplained. The sample table shows 75,000 to 85,000 clones, and roughly 91% are seen once. The leading ten clones occupy around 2.1% of the sample. Material: PBMCs. The receptor source for this set is a man younger than 45 in good health and CMV-seronegative.

The J gene is TRBJ1-1, the V gene TRBV5-1, with a possible D match to TRBD1 (6 bases). CDR1 and CDR2 (germline): SGHRS, YFSETQ. The V and J ends lost 6 bases and 10 bases respectively, with 19 bases between them. The CDR3 consists of 13 residues. CDR3: CASTLEVQGLAFF. CDR3 in DNA: TGCGCCAGCACCCTGGAGGTTCAGGGGCTAGCTTTCTTT.

The chain employs TRBV9 and TRBJ2-5, with D possibly TRBD2 on 5 matching bases. The CDR3 totals 14 residues. V was pared by 0 bases and J by 2 bases, with 8 bases between. From germline, CDR1 is SGDLS and CDR2 YYNGEE. The chain's CDR3 is CASSVDGRQETQYF. The CDR3 nucleotides are TGTGCCAGCAGCGTAGATGGGAGACAAGAGACCCAGTACTTC.

The CDR3 loop is CASSTGQGAIRGYTF. The CDR3 DNA follows: TGTGCCAGCAGCACCGGACAGGGGGCGATTCGTGGCTACACCTTC. The rearrangement uses TRBV7-6 and TRBJ1-2; 11 bases map to TRBD1. Trimming at V came to 5 bases and at J to 7 bases, leaving 9 bases not matched to a gene. The CDR3 extends over 15 amino acids. Germline CDR1 is SGHVS and CDR2 is FNYEAQ. The variable domain in full, completed from reference TRBV7-6 and TRBJ1-2, reads GAGVSQSPRYKVTKRGQDVALRCDPISGHVSLYWYRQALGQGPEFLTYFNYEAQQDKSGLPNDRFSAERPEGSISTLTIQRTEQRDSAMYRCASSTGQGAIRGYTFGSGTRLTVV.

This chain uses TRBV27 with TRBJ2-7; TRBD1 is a possible D gene (5 bases). V lost 6 bases, J lost 6 bases, and 15 bases lay in between. The CDR3 consists of 13 residues. Germline CDR1 and CDR2: MNHEY and SMNVEV (reference sequence). The CDR3 sequence is CASSIGRVREQYF. The CDR3 bases are TGTGCCAGCAGCATAGGCAGGGTTCGCGAGCAGTACTTC.

The chain joins TRBV27 to TRBJ1-4, with D possibly TRBD1 on 6 matching bases. The CDR3 spans 15 residues. Germline V gene lookup returns CDR1 MNHEY and CDR2 SMNVEV (reference sequence). Trimming stripped 4 bases from V and 4 bases from J, with 13 bases between. CDR3 sequence (DNA): TGTGCCAGCAGTTCCCGACAGGACAGTAATGAAAAACTGTTTTTT. It translates to CASSSRQDSNEKLFF.

The V call is TRBV6-1, the J call TRBJ2-3; TRBD1 agrees at 9 bases. Germline V CDR1 and CDR2: MNHNS, SASEGT. This CDR3 spans 15 amino acids. J gave up 6 bases and V 4 bases, and 8 bases lay outside the gene matches. CDR3 sequence (DNA): TGTGCCAGCAGTGTCCGAACAGGGGGCTGGGATACGCAGTATTTT. Translating it yields CASSVRTGGWDTQYF.

This clone occurred once. V is TRBV18 and J is TRBJ2-1; 9 bases are a match to TRBD1. This CDR3 has 20 amino acids. V shed 3 bases and J 6 bases; nucleotides not matched to a gene: 21. The V gene's germline CDR1 is KGHSH and CDR2 LQKENI. This CDR3 is CASSPLRSGTGWDQGNEQFF. Written as DNA, the CDR3 is TGTGCCAGCTCACCTCTGAGAAGCGGGACAGGGTGGGACCAGGGCAATGAGCAGTTCTTC.

The chain is built from TRBV6-5 and TRBJ1-2; 7 bases are a match to TRBD1. V trimming: 1 base; J trimming: 3 bases; junction bases outside the gene matches: 2. CDR1 and CDR2 (germline): MNHEY, SVGAGI. This CDR3 is 14 amino acids long. The CDR3 nucleotides read TGTGCCAGCAGTTACTTAGGGACAGACTATGGCTACACCTTC. Its protein is CASSYLGTDYGYTF.

The chain couples TRBV27 to TRBJ2-1, with 7 bases that match TRBD1. J was trimmed by 3 bases and V by 5 bases; bases with no gene match: 4. The CDR3 is 14 residues long. Per germline, CDR1 MNHEY and CDR2 SMNVEV (reference sequence). The CDR3 DNA reads TGTGCCAGCAGTCCGGGACAGTACTACAATGAGCAGTTCTTC. Its translation is CASSPGQYYNEQFF.

V and J are TRBV5-1 and TRBJ2-1, with D maybe TRBD2 (6 bases). The V gene lost 0 bases and the J gene lost 5 bases, with 9 bases spanning the gap. Germline CDR1 is SGHRS and CDR2 is YFSETQ. The CDR3 is 14 amino acids. The chain's CDR3 is CASSLEGLHNEQFF. The CDR3 coding sequence is TGCGCCAGCAGCTTGGAGGGACTTCACAATGAGCAGTTCTTC.

The chain employs TRBV13 and TRBJ2-7; TRBD2 matches 14 bases. Germline V gene data show CDR1 as PRHDT and CDR2 as FYEKMQ (reference sequence). The V and J ends lost 4 bases and 2 bases, in that order; junction bases with no gene match: 1. This CDR3 is 15 amino acids long. DNA of the CDR3: TGTGCCAGCAGCTCGGGACTAGCGGGGGCCTACGAGCAGTACTTC. Translating gives CASSSGLAGAYEQYF. The whole variable domain, remainder taken from reference TRBV13 and TRBJ2-7, is AAGVIQSPRHLIKEKRETATLKCYPIPRHDTVYWYQQGPGQDPQFLISFYEKMQSDKGSIPDRFSAQQFSDYHSELNMSSLELGDSALYFCASSSGLAGAYEQYFGPGTRLTVT.

The chain uses TRBV10-3 and TRBJ2-1; D is ambiguous. Germline V gene sequence: CDR1 ENHRY, CDR2 SYGVKD. The CDR3 contains 13 residues. The V end was cut by 3 bases, the J end by 7 bases, with 10 bases between. The CDR3 loop reads CAISEASKNEQFF. CDR3 nucleotides: TGTGCCATCAGTGAAGCATCGAAAAATGAGCAGTTCTTC.

This clone was seen once. The genes are TRBV7-9 and TRBJ2-1, with 10 positions matching TRBD2. CDR1 and CDR2 (germline): SEHNR, FQNEAQ (reference sequence). This CDR3 region has 15 residues. V lost 1 base and J lost 7; bases outside the gene matches: 4. CDR3 residues: CASSLVAGGTNEQFF. The CDR3 DNA reads as TGTGCCAGCAGCTTAGTAGCGGGGGGAACTAATGAGCAGTTCTTC.